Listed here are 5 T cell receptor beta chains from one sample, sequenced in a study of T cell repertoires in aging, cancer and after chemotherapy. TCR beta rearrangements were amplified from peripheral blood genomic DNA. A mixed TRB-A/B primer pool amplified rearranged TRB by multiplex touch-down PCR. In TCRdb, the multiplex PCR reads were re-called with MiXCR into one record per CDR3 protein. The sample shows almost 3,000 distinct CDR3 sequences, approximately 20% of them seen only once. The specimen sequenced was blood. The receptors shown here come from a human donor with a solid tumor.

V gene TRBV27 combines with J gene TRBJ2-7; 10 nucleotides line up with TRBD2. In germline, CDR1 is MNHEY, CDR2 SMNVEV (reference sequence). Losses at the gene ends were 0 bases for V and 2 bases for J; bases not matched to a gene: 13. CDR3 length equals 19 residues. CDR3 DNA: TGTGCCAGCAGTTTATCGGCCCTAGCGGGAGACCCTAAGACCTACGAGCAGTACTTC. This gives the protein CASSLSALAGDPKTYEQYF.

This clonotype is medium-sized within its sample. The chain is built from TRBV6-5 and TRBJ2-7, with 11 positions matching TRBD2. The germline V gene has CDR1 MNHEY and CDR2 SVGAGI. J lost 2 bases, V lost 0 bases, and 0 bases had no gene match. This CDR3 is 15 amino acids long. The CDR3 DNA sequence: TGTGCCAGCAGTTACTCACTAGCGGGGGCCTACGAGCAGTACTTC. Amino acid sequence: CASSYSLAGAYEQYF.

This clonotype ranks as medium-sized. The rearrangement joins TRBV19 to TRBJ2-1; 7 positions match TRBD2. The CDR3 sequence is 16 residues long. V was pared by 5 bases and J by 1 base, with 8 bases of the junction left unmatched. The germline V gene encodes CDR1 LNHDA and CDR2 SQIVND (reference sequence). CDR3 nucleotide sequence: TGTGCCAGTAGTTTACAAGCGGGACCGTCCTACAATGAGCAGTTCTTC. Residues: CASSLQAGPSYNEQFF.

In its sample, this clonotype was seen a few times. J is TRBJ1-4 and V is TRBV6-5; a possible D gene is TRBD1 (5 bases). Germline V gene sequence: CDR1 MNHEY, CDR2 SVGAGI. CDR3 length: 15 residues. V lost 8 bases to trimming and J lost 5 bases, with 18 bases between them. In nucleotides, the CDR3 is TGTGCCAGCGGGAGGAGGGGTGCACGAAATGAAAAACTGTTTTTT. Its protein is CASGRRGARNEKLFF.

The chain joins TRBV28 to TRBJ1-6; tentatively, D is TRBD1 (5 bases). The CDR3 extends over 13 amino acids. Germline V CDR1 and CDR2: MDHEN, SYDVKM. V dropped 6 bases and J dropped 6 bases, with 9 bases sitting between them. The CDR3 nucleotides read TGTGCCAGCAGCCTCAGGGTTAATTCACCCCTCCACTTT. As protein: CASSLRVNSPLHF.